One and the same sample provided the 21 T cell receptor beta chains below, sequenced in a study of blood T cell repertoires in COVID-19. Data came from immunoSEQ multiplex PCR; TCRdb stores just in-frame clones and leaves some out. The sample yields fewer than 700,000 clones, 70% to 90% seen once. What was sequenced was peripheral blood. The receptors derive from a woman aged 45 to 65 with COVID-19, enrolled during active disease.

As DNA, the CDR3 is TGTGCCAGCACCGCCGGGTTCTCCACTGAAGCTTTCTTT. It is translated as CASTAGFSTEAFF. The J gene is TRBJ1-1, the V gene TRBV28; D unclear. The CDR3 loop spans 13 amino acids. The germline V and J ends were trimmed by 7 bases and 4 bases, with 13 bases remaining between them. The germline V gene encodes CDR1 MDHEN and CDR2 SYDVKM.

Here the CDR3 reads CASSENGGLYNEQFF. The CDR3 region has the DNA TGTGCCAGCAGTGAAAATGGGGGACTATACAATGAGCAGTTCTTC. The rearrangement links TRBV6-1 to TRBJ2-1, with 7 bases aligning to TRBD2. Germline V gene lookup returns CDR1 MNHNS and CDR2 SASEGT. Trimming removed 2 bases from V and 4 bases from J; junction bases left unmatched: 5. The CDR3 sequence is 15 residues long.

Note on this clone: The sample has other DNA sequences that encode this CDR3 too. This chain connects TRBV19 to TRBJ1-1, with D possibly being TRBD1 (6 bases). Germline CDR1 LNHDA, CDR2 SQIVND (reference sequence). Trimming removed 4 bases at V and 2 bases at J, with 8 bases between. The CDR3 is 13 residues long. In nucleotides, the CDR3 is TGTGCCAGTAGTAGGACAGCCAACACTGAAGCTTTCTTT. It translates to CASSRTANTEAFF.

CDR3 loop: CASSASRLRSTEAFF. Here the CDR3 DNA reads TGTGCCAGCAGCGCATCACGATTAAGGAGCACTGAAGCTTTCTTT. V usage is TRBV9 and J usage is TRBJ1-1; no clear D gene. V lost 3 bases, J lost 4 bases, and 16 bases lay in between. The CDR3 length is 15 residues. Germline V lookup: CDR1 SGDLS, CDR2 YYNGEE.

The chain links TRBV6-5 to TRBJ2-7, with TRBD2 matching over 7 bases. This CDR3 contains 14 residues. V lost 7 bases to trimming and J lost 7 bases; unmatched junction nucleotides: 13. The germline V gene encodes CDR1 MNHEY and CDR2 SVGAGI. The CDR3: CASTPGGSFGEQYF. The CDR3 region has the DNA TGTGCCAGCACCCCGGGGGGTTCTTTTGGGGAGCAGTACTTC.

This chain links TRBV12-1 with TRBJ1-5; the D segment call TRBD1 is taken from the table without a DNA check. TRBV12-1 is a recognized pseudogene. The length of the CDR3 is 18 residues. The chain's CDR3 is CASRGGNTYRGQNQPQHF. The CDR3 bases are TGTGCCAGCAGAGGGGGGAATACTTACAGGGGACAAAATCAGCCCCAGCATTTT.

The chain joins TRBV7-8 to TRBJ1-3; D may be TRBD1 (5 bases). From germline, CDR1 is SGHVS and CDR2 FQNEAQ. Trimming left V 3 bases short and J 1 base short, with 7 bases between. The CDR3 length is 14 residues. The CDR3 DNA follows: TGTGCCAGCAGCTTTCAGGGTTCTGGAAACACCATATATTTT. Translated, it gives CASSFQGSGNTIYF.

Turning to this clone: This specimen includes other DNA sequences encoding the same CDR3. The CDR3 sequence is CASSLGTGTDTQYF. The DNA of the CDR3 is TGCGCCAGCAGCTTGGGAACGGGCACAGATACGCAGTATTTT. The chain combines TRBV5-1 with TRBJ2-3; no reliable D call. CDR1 and CDR2 (germline): SGHRS, YFSETQ. V gave up 0 bases and J gave up 1 base, with 6 bases separating them. This CDR3 spans 14 amino acids.

The gene calls are TRBV24-1 and TRBJ2-2; 8 nucleotides line up with TRBD2. The CDR3 runs to 14 residues. V gave up 4 bases and J gave up 6 bases; unmatched junction bases: 3. Germline V CDR1 and CDR2: KGHDR, SFDVKD. CDR3 protein: CATSEPGGAGELFF. CDR3 DNA: TGTGCCACCAGTGAGCCGGGGGGGGCCGGGGAGCTGTTTTTT.

The chain joins TRBV2 to TRBJ2-1; 8 bases agree with TRBD2. The CDR3 has 17 amino acids. The germline gives CDR1 SNHLY, CDR2 FYNNEI. With V trimmed by 2 bases and J by 10 bases, 16 bases remained unmatched. This CDR3 reads CASSEKGAGAGMSEQFF. Written as DNA, the CDR3 is TGTGCCAGCAGTGAAAAAGGAGCGGGGGCCGGTATGTCGGAGCAGTTCTTC.

CDR3 amino acids: CASSAVRQGANIQYF. In nucleotides, the CDR3 is TGTGCCAGTAGCGCCGTTAGACAGGGTGCAAACATTCAGTACTTC. This rearrangement joins TRBV19 to TRBJ2-4; 7 bases line up with TRBD1. The CDR3 extends over 15 amino acids. The germline gives CDR1 LNHDA, CDR2 SQIVND (reference sequence). V lost 6 bases and J lost 6; bases outside the gene matches: 11.

This clone showed up just a few times. The genes are TRBV28 and TRBJ2-7; tentatively, D is TRBD1 (6 bases). CDR3 length equals 14 residues. V lost 9 bases to trimming and J lost 0 bases, with 15 bases between them. The V gene's germline CDR1 is MDHEN and CDR2 SYDVKM. The CDR3 DNA follows: TGTGCCAGTCGACGCAGGGGCCCCTCCTACGAGCAGTACTTC. Its translation is CASRRRGPSYEQYF.

This clone was found a few times. This sequence joins TRBV19 and TRBJ1-6; the D gene is possibly TRBD1 (5 bases). The V gene lost 5 bases and the J gene lost 0 bases, with 11 bases spanning the gap. CDR3 size: 16 residues. Germline V gives CDR1 LNHDA, CDR2 SQIVND (reference sequence). CDR3 sequence (DNA): TGTGCCAGTAGTCCCCAGGGAAGCTCCTATAATTCACCCCTCCACTTT. Translation gives CASSPQGSSYNSPLHF.

The chain carries TRBV6-5 and TRBJ2-1, with 10 bases lining up with TRBD2. The CDR3 totals 16 residues. Germline V lookup: CDR1 MNHEY, CDR2 SVGAGI. With 0 bases clipped from V and 10 bases from J, the junction kept 9 bases outside the gene matches. CDR3 region: CASSYSPSGGLGEQFF. CDR3 DNA sequence: TGTGCCAGCAGTTACTCTCCTAGCGGGGGCCTCGGAGAGCAGTTCTTC.

The chain uses TRBV11-2 and TRBJ2-2; weak D call: TRBD2 (5 bases). V was shortened by 2 bases and J by 4 bases, with 8 bases between the two germline ends. Germline CDR1 SGHAT, CDR2 FQNNGV. The CDR3 length is 14 residues. As DNA, the CDR3 is TGTGCCAGCAGCTTATACGGGGTCACCGGGGAGCTGTTTTTT. Amino acids: CASSLYGVTGELFF.

This chain links TRBV6-5 with TRBJ2-2; weak D call: TRBD2 (5 bases). Trimming pared 7 bases from V and 3 bases from J, leaving 9 bases between. CDR3 length: 13 amino acids. The germline V gene has CDR1 MNHEY and CDR2 SVGAGI. The CDR3 nucleotides read TGTGCCAGCAAATACGGGGACACCGGGGAGCTGTTTTTT. This translates into CASKYGDTGELFF.

The chain uses TRBV10-3 and TRBJ2-5, with 8 bases lining up with TRBD1. The CDR3 runs 15 residues. CDR1 and CDR2 (germline): ENHRY, SYGVKD. V shed 0 bases and J 9 bases; nucleotides not matched to a gene: 9. DNA of the CDR3: TGTGCCATCAGTGAGTCAGGCAGGGGGCTAGTGTCCCAGTACTTC. Its protein product is CAISESGRGLVSQYF.

CDR3: CASSDRPGILSGYTF. CDR3 DNA sequence: TGTGCCAGCAGTGACCGACCAGGAATCCTATCTGGCTACACCTTC. The V call is TRBV6-4, the J call TRBJ1-2, with D unclear. CDR1 and CDR2 (germline): MRHNA, SNTAGT. Trimming removed 2 bases from V and 7 bases from J, with 17 bases in between. The CDR3 extends over 15 amino acids.

This clone was recorded only once. The rearrangement uses TRBV27 and TRBJ2-7, with a tentative D call TRBD1 (5 bases). V lost 2 bases to trimming and J lost 3 bases, with 14 bases between them. The CDR3 spans 15 residues. Germline lookup yields CDR1 MNHEY and CDR2 SMNVEV (reference sequence). CDR3 sequence: CASSLAGFPYYEQYF. The DNA of the CDR3 is TGTGCCAGCAGTTTAGCAGGGTTCCCATACTACGAGCAGTACTTC.

This sequence joins TRBV5-1 and TRBJ2-2, with 9 bases lining up with TRBD1. The CDR3 extends over 17 amino acids. V lost 1 base and J lost 3; bases outside the gene matches: 7. Per germline, CDR1 SGHRS and CDR2 YFSETQ. DNA of the CDR3: TGCGCCAGCAGCTTGAAACCGGGACAGGGATACACCGGGGAGCTGTTTTTT. Translation: CASSLKPGQGYTGELFF.

V gene TRBV9 combines with J gene TRBJ2-1, with a weak D call TRBD2 (5 bases). The germline V and J ends were trimmed by 1 base and 6 bases, with 14 bases remaining between them. CDR1 is SGDLS and CDR2 is YYNGEE in the germline V gene. The CDR3 has 15 residues. The CDR3 DNA reads as TGTGCCAGCAGCGTATCGCCTGTTAGCGCCAATGAGCAGTTCTTC. It codes for CASSVSPVSANEQFF.